This T cell receptor (beta chain) came from a study of vaccination effects on CD4 cells after COVID-19. Study results and limitations: Clones that were induced by infection or by vaccine showed marked contraction late after vaccination.

Produced via immunoSEQ multiplex PCR; TCRdb's table is partial and in-frame only. The sample yields nearly 30,000 clones, roughly 81% seen once. Germline loops: CDR1 DFQATT, CDR2 SNEGSKA (reference sequence). The CDR3 length is 15 residues. V shed 3 bases, J shed 4 bases, and the junction held 8 bases outside the gene matches. Of note for this clone: Its antigen is not known.

Before sequencing, viral peptide pools were used by the ViraFEST assay to expand antigen-specific CD4+ T cells. Around day 10 of culture, CD4+ T cells were separated out. Subjects were given two BNT162b2 or mRNA-1273 vaccine doses. It was on days 3 and 7 that half the medium was replaced with IL-2 medium. This sequence was found in a human donor who received a COVID-19 vaccine. The chain couples TRBV20-1 to TRBJ1-4, with 7 bases identical to TRBD1. The sample in question was CD4+ T cells from PBMCs cultured with HCoV-229E spike peptides, obtained after COVID-19 vaccination. The CDR3 loop reads CSASPSGGINEKLFF. In DNA form, the CDR3 reads TGCAGTGCTAGTCCCTCAGGGGGGATTAATGAAAAACTGTTTTTT.